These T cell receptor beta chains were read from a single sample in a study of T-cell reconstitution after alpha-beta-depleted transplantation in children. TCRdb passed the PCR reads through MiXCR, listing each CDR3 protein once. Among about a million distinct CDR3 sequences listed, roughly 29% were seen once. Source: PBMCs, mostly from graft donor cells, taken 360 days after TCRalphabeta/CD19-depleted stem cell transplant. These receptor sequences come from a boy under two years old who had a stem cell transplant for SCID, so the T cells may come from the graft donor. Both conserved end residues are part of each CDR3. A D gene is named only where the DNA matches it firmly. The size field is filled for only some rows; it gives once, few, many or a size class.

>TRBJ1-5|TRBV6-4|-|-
TGTGCCAGCAGTGTCCCTTGGCAGGGCGACTATAGCAATCAGCCCCAGCATTTT
CASSVPWQGDYSNQPQHF
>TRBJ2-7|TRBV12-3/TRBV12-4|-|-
TGTGCCAGCAGTTCTCCAAAGGGCTACGAGCAGTACTTC
CASSSPKGYEQYF
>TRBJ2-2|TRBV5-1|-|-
TGCGCCAGCAGGCGGCAGGGGCATAACACCGGGGAGCTGTTTTTT
CASRRQGHNTGELFF
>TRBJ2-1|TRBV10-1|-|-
TGCGCCAGCAGTGAGCCCGAACGACATGAGCAGTTCTTC
CASSEPERHEQFF
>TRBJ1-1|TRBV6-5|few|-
TGTGCCAGCAGTTATCGGGAGCCAGGGCTGAACACTGAAGCTTTCTTT
CASSYREPGLNTEAFF
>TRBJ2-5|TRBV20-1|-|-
TGCAGTGCTAGATCTTCCGGGACTGGGAAAGAGACCCAGTACTTC
CSARSSGTGKETQYF
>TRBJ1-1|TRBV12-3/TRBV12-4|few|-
TGTGCCAGCAGTTTCGGGGTCGCTGAAGCTTTCTTT
CASSFGVAEAFF
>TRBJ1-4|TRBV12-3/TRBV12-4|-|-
TGTGCCAGCCAGGGAACAACTAATGAAAAACTGTTTTTT
CASQGTTNEKLFF
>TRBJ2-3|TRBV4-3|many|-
TGCGCCAGCAGCCAAGAATTGTCGGATACGCAGTATTTT
CASSQELSDTQYF
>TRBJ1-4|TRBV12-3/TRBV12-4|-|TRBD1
TGTGCCAGCAGCACGGACAGGGAGGGTGAAAAACTGTTTTTT
CASSTDREGEKLFF
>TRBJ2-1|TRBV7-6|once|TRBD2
TGTGCCAGCAGCTTCTGGGGGCGGGGGGGTCATAATGAGCAGTTCTTC
CASSFWGRGGHNEQFF
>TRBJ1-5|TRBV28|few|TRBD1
TGTGCCAGCAGTCCTCCGGACAGGGAAGGCAATCAGCCCCAGCATTTT
CASSPPDREGNQPQHF
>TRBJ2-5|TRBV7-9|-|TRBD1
TGTGCCAGCAGCTCAACGGACAGGGACGGCCAAGAGACCCAGTACTTC
CASSSTDRDGQETQYF
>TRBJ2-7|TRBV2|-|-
TGTGCCAGCAGTACGACCCTAGGTAGCGCAACCTACGAGCAGTACTTC
CASSTTLGSATYEQYF
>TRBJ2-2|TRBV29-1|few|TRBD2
TGCAGCGCTGCCGGGACTAGCGGCACCGGGGAGCTGTTTTTT
CSAAGTSGTGELFF
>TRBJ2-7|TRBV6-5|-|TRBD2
TGTGCCAGCAGTTACTCGAAGGGCGGGGGGGTTCGCGAGCAGTACTTC
CASSYSKGGGVREQYF
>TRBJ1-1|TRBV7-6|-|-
TGTGCCAGCAGCCCGCACCTGGGGAACACTGAAGCTTTCTTT
CASSPHLGNTEAFF
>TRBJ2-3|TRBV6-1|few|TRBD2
TGTGCCAGCAGTGACCCAAGACTAGCGGGGTGGGATACGCAGTATTTT
CASSDPRLAGWDTQYF
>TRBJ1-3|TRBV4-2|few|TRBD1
TGTGCCAGCAGCCAGTTCCTTGTCGACAGGGCCCTTCCTGGAAACACCATATATTTT
CASSQFLVDRALPGNTIYF
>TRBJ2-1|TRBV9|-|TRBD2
TGTGCCAGCAGCGGGAGCGGGGGGGCAATCAATGAGCAGTTCTTC
CASSGSGGAINEQFF
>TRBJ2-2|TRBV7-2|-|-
TGTGCCAGCAGCTTATTGAGGGAACACACCGGGGAGCTGTTTTTT
CASSLLREHTGELFF
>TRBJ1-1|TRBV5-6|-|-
TGTGCCAGCAGCCTAAAATTGGGTGGGAACGCTGAAGCTTTCTTT
CASSLKLGGNAEAFF
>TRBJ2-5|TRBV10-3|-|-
TGTGCCATCAGTGAGATCAGGGAAGAGACCCAGTACTTC
CAISEIREETQYF
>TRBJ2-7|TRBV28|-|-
TGTGCCAGCAGAACCAGGGGCCCCTACGAGCAGTACTTC
CASRTRGPYEQYF
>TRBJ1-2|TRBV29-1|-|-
TGCAGCGTGACAGGCCTTCCTCCTCTTAACTATGGCTACACCTTC
CSVTGLPPLNYGYTF
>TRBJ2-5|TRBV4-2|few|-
TGTGCCAGCAGCCAAGAGGGTAGAATCCAAGAGACCCAGTACTTC
CASSQEGRIQETQYF
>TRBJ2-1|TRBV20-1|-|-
TGCAGTGCCATAAGGTCTTTCAAGCAGTTCTTC
CSAIRSFKQFF
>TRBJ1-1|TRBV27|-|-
TGTGCCAGCAGTTTTAAGGGCTGGACTGAAGCTTTCTTT
CASSFKGWTEAFF
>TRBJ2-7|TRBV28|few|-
TGTGCCAGCAGTCCGACAGCCCCTCTTGTCTACGAGCAGTACTTC
CASSPTAPLVYEQYF
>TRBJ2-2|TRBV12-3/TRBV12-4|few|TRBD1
TGTGCCAGCACAACAGGGGTAAACACCGGGGAGCTGTTTTTT
CASTTGVNTGELFF
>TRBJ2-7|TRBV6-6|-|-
TGTGCCAGCAGTTACACCAGCTACGAGCAGTACTTC
CASSYTSYEQYF
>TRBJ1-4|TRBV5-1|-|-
TGCGCCAGCAGCCCGCGACCTATACCACAGGCAACTAATGAAAAACTGTTTTTT
CASSPRPIPQATNEKLFF
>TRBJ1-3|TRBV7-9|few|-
TGTGCCAGCAGCTTAGGCCAAACAGGGACTGGAAACACCATATATTTT
CASSLGQTGTGNTIYF
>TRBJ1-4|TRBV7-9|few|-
TGTGCCAGCAGCTTAGCGAAGACAGCAACTAATGAAAAACTGTTTTTT
CASSLAKTATNEKLFF
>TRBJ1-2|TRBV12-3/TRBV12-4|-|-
TGTGCCAGCAGTTTGGTAGAAAATGGCTACACCTTC
CASSLVENGYTF
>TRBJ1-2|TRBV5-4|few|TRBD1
TGTGCCAGCAGCTTGGTGGACAGGGAGTATGGCTACACCTTC
CASSLVDREYGYTF
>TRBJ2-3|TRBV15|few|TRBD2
TGTGCCACCAGCAGAGACCGGGGACTAGCGGGGACAGATACGCAGTATTTT
CATSRDRGLAGTDTQYF
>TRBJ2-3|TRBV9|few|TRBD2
TGTGCCAGCAGCGTAGGCCTAGCGGGGGTTACGCAGTATTTT
CASSVGLAGVTQYF
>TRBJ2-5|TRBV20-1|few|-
TGCAGTGCTAGAGTTAGAATGGAGACCCAGTACTTC
CSARVRMETQYF